This entry lists 21 T cell receptor beta chains sequenced from one sample in a study of cytomegalovirus exposure and HLA in healthy donors. PCR used 60 Vbeta primers and 13 Jbeta primers. Using immunoSEQ multiplex PCR, the repertoire was profiled, and TCRdb retains in-frame clones only, with some absent. The data show 170,000 or so clones, around four fifths seen once. The specimen sequenced was PBMCs. Receptor source: a man younger than 35 in good health and CMV-seronegative.

The chain couples TRBV5-1 to TRBJ2-1; 11 bases align to TRBD2. Germline V gene sequence: CDR1 SGHRS, CDR2 YFSETQ. V dropped 0 bases and J dropped 10; count of bases not matched to a gene: 3. CDR3 length equals 14 residues. CDR3 DNA: TGCGCCAGCAGCTTGGAACTAGCGGGAGAGGAGCAGTTCTTC. Protein: CASSLELAGEEQFF.

This chain uses TRBV5-1 with TRBJ2-3; 7 positions agree with TRBD1. The V gene end was trimmed by 2 bases and the J gene end by 5 bases; junction bases not matched to a gene: 5. CDR1 is SGHRS, CDR2 YFSETQ, per germline. The CDR3 spans 14 residues. This chain's CDR3 is CASSLGAGGDTQYF. The CDR3 coding sequence is TGCGCCAGCAGCTTAGGGGCAGGGGGAGATACGCAGTATTTT.

CDR3 sequence reads: CASNRDRTNSPLHF. Written as DNA, the CDR3 is TGTGCCAGCAACCGCGACAGGACCAATTCACCCCTCCACTTT. The chain employs TRBV7-9 and TRBJ1-6, with D perhaps matching TRBD1 (6 bases). With 7 bases removed from V and 7 bases from J, the gap between germline ends came to 14 bases. CDR1 and CDR2 from the germline V gene are SEHNR and FQNEAQ (reference sequence). The CDR3 runs to 14 residues.

CDR3 DNA: TGTGCCAGCAGCCCCGGGGACAGCCAAATATGGACAGATACGCAGTATTTT. Residues: CASSPGDSQIWTDTQYF. V is TRBV7-2 and J is TRBJ2-3; TRBD1 matches at 7 bases. The CDR3 extends over 17 amino acids. V lost 5 bases, J lost 3 bases, and 14 bases stayed unmatched. CDR1 is SGHTA, CDR2 FQGNSA, per germline.

Written as DNA, the CDR3 is TGTGCTAGTGGTTTGCCTCCGACAGGACGGCGAGGCTACACCTTC. Protein sequence: CASGLPPTGRRGYTF. The rearrangement joins TRBV12-5 to TRBJ1-2, with D possibly being TRBD1 (6 bases). V lost 2 bases and J 8 bases, leaving 18 bases between the germline ends. The germline V gene has CDR1 LGHNT and CDR2 FRNRAP. This CDR3 region has 15 residues. Full variable domain (outside the CDR3, taken from reference TRBV12-5 and TRBJ1-2): DARVTQTPRHKVTEMGQEVTMRCQPILGHNTVFWYRQTMMQGLELLAYFRNRAPLDDSGMPKDRFSAEMPDATLATLKIQPSEPRDSAVYFCASGLPPTGRRGYTFGSGTRLTVV.

The CDR3 DNA reads as TGCGCCAGCAGCTTGGGGGGGCCCCAAGAGACCCAGTACTTC. Encoded protein: CASSLGGPQETQYF. The rearrangement links TRBV5-1 to TRBJ2-5; weak D call: TRBD1 (6 bases). V lost 0 bases to trimming and J lost 1 base, with 7 bases between them. CDR3 size: 14 residues. Germline-derived CDR1 and CDR2 are SGHRS and YFSETQ.

The chain uses TRBV7-2 and TRBJ2-1; the D is unclear. Trimming removed 4 bases at V and 8 bases at J, with 12 bases between. This CDR3 comprises 13 residues. From germline, CDR1 is SGHTA and CDR2 FQGNSA. The DNA for the CDR3 is TGTGCCAGCAGCTCCCCCAGTGCCTATGAGCAGTTCTTC. As protein: CASSSPSAYEQFF.

This clone was recorded only once. The chain joins TRBV4-1 to TRBJ2-7; 14 nucleotides agree with TRBD2. Per germline, CDR1 MGHRA and CDR2 YSYEKL. The CDR3 consists of 18 residues. Losses at the gene ends were 2 bases for V and 4 bases for J; bases not matched to a gene: 10. CDR3 loop: CASSQLGLAGGGNYEQYF. Written as DNA, the CDR3 is TGCGCCAGCAGCCAACTCGGACTAGCGGGGGGAGGGAATTACGAGCAGTACTTC.

This chain links TRBV27 with TRBJ2-7, with 10 bases lining up with TRBD2. Trimming took 0 bases from V and 4 from J; bases not matched to a gene: 6. The germline CDR1 and CDR2 sequences are MNHEY and SMNVEV (reference sequence). The CDR3 extends over 16 amino acids. The CDR3 DNA reads as TGTGCCAGCAGTTTATCTACTAGCGGGAAATGGTACGAGCAGTACTTC. This sequence encodes CASSLSTSGKWYEQYF.

J is TRBJ1-4 and V is TRBV5-4; TRBD1 matches 8 bases. The germline V gene encodes CDR1 SGHNT and CDR2 YYREEE (reference sequence). The V gene end was trimmed by 5 bases and the J gene end by 1 base; junction bases not matched to a gene: 7. CDR3 length equals 16 residues. CDR3: CASSPGTGRTNEKLFF. CDR3 DNA: TGTGCCAGCAGTCCCGGGACAGGAAGAACTAATGAAAAACTGTTTTTT.

V and J are TRBV7-2 and TRBJ2-2; 8 bases match TRBD1. From germline, CDR1 is SGHTA and CDR2 FQGNSA. The length of the CDR3 is 16 residues. V shed 1 base, J shed 1 base, and the junction held 2 bases outside the gene matches. The CDR3 DNA reads TGTGCCAGCAGCTTAGTGGGGACAGGGAACACCGGGGAGCTGTTTTTT. Amino acid sequence: CASSLVGTGNTGELFF.

The chain has TRBV11-1 and TRBJ2-2; D is uncertain. The CDR3 extends over 13 amino acids. Per the germline V gene, CDR1 is SGHAT and CDR2 is FQDESV (reference sequence). Trimming removed 1 base at V and 3 bases at J, with 3 bases between. This chain's CDR3 is CASSLGDTGELFF. The CDR3, as DNA: TGTGCCAGCAGCTTAGGCGACACCGGGGAGCTGTTTTTT.

This sequence joins TRBV28 and TRBJ2-1, with 10 bases identical to TRBD2. The CDR3 runs to 15 residues. Germline trimming cut 4 bases from V and 8 bases from J; bases unmatched to any gene: 8. Germline CDR1 is MDHEN and CDR2 is SYDVKM. The CDR3 bases are TGTGCCAGCAGTTCCAAGCGGGGGGGCACCGATGAGCAGTTCTTC. Protein product: CASSSKRGGTDEQFF. Variable domain in full (rest from reference TRBV28 and TRBJ2-1): DVKVTQSSRYLVKRTGEKVFLECVQDMDHENMFWYRQDPGLGLRLIYFSYDVKMKEKGDIPEGYSVSREKKERFSLILESASTNQTSMYLCASSSKRGGTDEQFFGPGTRLTVL.

The chain employs TRBV28 and TRBJ1-2; no clear D gene. The length of the CDR3 is 15 residues. The V end lost 2 bases, the J end lost 2 bases, and 12 bases lay between the germline ends. Looked up from germline, CDR1 is MDHEN and CDR2 is SYDVKM. The CDR3 here is CASSLALGLNYGYTF. CDR3 DNA sequence: TGTGCCAGCAGTTTAGCCCTAGGACTAAACTATGGCTACACCTTC.

The gene calls are TRBV5-1 and TRBJ2-5; 13 nucleotides line up with TRBD2. The CDR3 spans 16 residues. CDR1 and CDR2 (germline): SGHRS, YFSETQ. With V trimmed by 0 bases and J by 5 bases, 4 bases remained unmatched. CDR3 bases: TGCGCCAGCAGCTTGGCCGGGACTAGCGGGGCCGAGACCCAGTACTTC. Translation: CASSLAGTSGAETQYF.

Of note for this clone: The same CDR3 can be traced to other DNA sequences in this sample. The chain uses TRBV7-7 and TRBJ2-3, with D unclear. The germline gives CDR1 SSHAT, CDR2 FNYEAQ (reference sequence). This CDR3 region has 13 residues. Trimming removed 5 bases at V and 4 bases at J, with 10 bases between. The CDR3 reads CASSPSLSDTQYF. In nucleotides, the CDR3 is TGTGCCAGCAGCCCCTCCTTATCAGATACGCAGTATTTT. The full variable domain, in which reference TRBV7-7 and TRBJ2-3 provide the parts outside the CDR3, is GAGVSQSPRYKVTKRGQDVTLRCDPISSHATLYWYQQALGQGPEFLTYFNYEAQPDKSGLPSDRFSAERPEGSISTLTIQRTEQRDSAMYRCASSPSLSDTQYFGPGTRLTVL.

This clone was counted only a few times. The chain links TRBV28 to TRBJ2-7, with D perhaps matching TRBD2 (5 bases). The CDR3 extends over 15 amino acids. CDR1 and CDR2 from the germline V gene are MDHEN and SYDVKM. V lost 2 bases, J lost 0 bases, and 11 bases lay in between. CDR3 sequence (DNA): TGTGCCAGCAGTTTACGGGGTCTGAGCTCCTACGAGCAGTACTTC. Protein: CASSLRGLSSYEQYF.

The chain joins TRBV11-3 to TRBJ1-4, with 7 bases identical to TRBD1. The CDR3 runs to 17 residues. V lost 5 bases and J lost 3; bases outside the gene matches: 12. The V gene's germline CDR1 is SGHNT and CDR2 YENEEA. CDR3: CASSPPGRQGANEKLFF. For the CDR3, the DNA is TGTGCCAGCAGCCCGCCGGGGAGGCAGGGGGCTAATGAAAAACTGTTTTTT.

The chain couples TRBV18 to TRBJ2-7, with 16 bases that match TRBD2. The V segment lost 2 bases and the J segment 6 bases; nucleotides outside the gene matches: 4. CDR3 length equals 16 residues. Germline assignment: CDR1 KGHSH and CDR2 LQKENI. CDR3 sequence: CASSPGTSGRAGEQYF. DNA of the CDR3: TGTGCCAGCTCACCAGGGACTAGCGGGAGGGCCGGCGAGCAGTACTTC.

This sequence joins TRBV4-1 and TRBJ2-7, with 8 bases that match TRBD2. J was trimmed by 4 bases and V by 0 bases; bases with no gene match: 17. Germline values: CDR1 MGHRA, CDR2 YSYEKL. The CDR3 has 19 residues. The CDR3: CASSQDRGLGVRGEYEQYF. For the CDR3, the DNA is TGCGCCAGCAGCCAAGACCGGGGCCTTGGGGTGCGGGGGGAATACGAGCAGTACTTC.

This chain uses TRBV5-4 with TRBJ1-1, with 9 bases fitting TRBD1. The CDR3 spans 14 residues. V was pared by 4 bases and J by 5 bases, with 6 bases of the junction left unmatched. Per germline, CDR1 SGHNT and CDR2 YYREEE (reference sequence). CDR3 loop: CASSGTDRGTEAFF. The CDR3, as DNA: TGTGCCAGCAGCGGAACCGACAGGGGGACTGAAGCTTTCTTT. Full variable domain (remainder filled in from reference TRBV5-4 and TRBJ1-1): ETGVTQSPTHLIKTRGQQVTLRCSSQSGHNTVSWYQQALGQGPQFIFQYYREEENGRGNFPPRFSGLQFPNYSSELNVNALELDDSALYLCASSGTDRGTEAFFGQGTRLTVV.